This T cell receptor (beta chain) emerged from a study of low-dose radiotherapy and immunotherapy resistance in tumors (dated by TCRdb to the early 2020s). Background on the whole study: In Cohort 1, 0.5 Gy per fraction was delivered every 2 weeks, and a total PTV dose of 6.5 Gy was prescribed. Randomization of trial participants into treatment groups was not performed. Nivolumab and ipilimumab were both given intravenously, with nivolumab at a 240 mg flat dose every two weeks and ipilimumab at 1 mg/kg every six weeks. Cohort 2 received 1 Gy per fraction every two weeks, with a total of 13 Gy over 26 weeks. Eight patients were included in the translational analysis: three from the first dose cohort and the first five from the second dose cohort. Patients took aspirin 300 mg orally once daily for four cycles, starting on cycle 1 day 1. Cyclophosphamide 200 mg/m2 was administered intravenously every two weeks, one day before each radiation and immunotherapy administration.

The donors came from RACIN, which was a single-arm phase I dose-escalation trial that paired nivolumab and ipilimumab with aspirin, low-dose cyclophosphamide and low-dose radiotherapy. Patients with advanced, TIL-negative solid tumors were considered eligible. CDR1 and CDR2 are read off the germline V gene (reference sequence) as MNHNY and SVGAGI. Inclusive of the bounding cysteine and phenylalanine, the CDR3 is 15 residues long. Solely the CDR3 DNA is kept, with 45 bases framed from the first base. From V the trimming removes 0 bases and from J it removes 4 bases, while the gene matches leave 2 bases of the junction unaccounted for. This clonotype was counted a few times. The clone's antigen remains unknown. Base qualities are missing; no much larger clone stands one base away. Superscript III and a set of TRAV- and TRBV-specific primers were used to synthesize first-strand cDNA, so that both TCRalpha and TCRbeta chains were covered. A roughly 19-cycle PCR with Phusion amplified the TCRs, pairing a constant-region primer with the adapter that was attached to the V primers. Isolated mRNA was amplified with the MessageAmp II aRNA Amplification Kit, using a roughly 17-hour in vitro transcription at 37°C. mRNA for TCR sequencing was isolated with the Dynabeads mRNA DIRECT Purification Kit. Indexed Illumina adapters were added in a second Phusion PCR of 25 cycles, after which AMPure XP beads were used to purify the products. Per the original workflow: Using custom Perl scripts, TCR sequences encoding the same protein were pooled, out-of-frame sequences were removed, and the abundance of each clonotype was computed. Any TCR sequence supported by only a single read was excluded from analysis. Repertoire metrics included Shannon entropy, Gini index, clonality, richness, and frequency of TCRs shared between repertoires. TCRdb reworked the public reads: Q25 trimming with fastp, MiXCR clone assembly, productive beta chains retained. CDR3 protein sequences are deduplicated, and each keeps its most common genes and DNA. The V and J calls follow TCRdb's processing rather than the paper's. This sample gives 6,700 or so distinct CDR3 sequences in total; 60% to 85% of them show up just once. The top ten clonotypes cover over 10% of the sample.

The chain is made from TRBV6-6 and TRBJ1-3; TRBD1 lines up with 8 middle nucleotides. The sequence derives from a human donor with advanced metastatic prostate, ovarian, gallbladder or colorectal cancer (not recorded which). This table probably holds off-target reads from a library built for another chain. The base sequence is TGTGCCAGCAGTTACTCCGGACAGGGAGGAAACACCATATATTTT. It encodes CASSYSGQGGNTIYF.